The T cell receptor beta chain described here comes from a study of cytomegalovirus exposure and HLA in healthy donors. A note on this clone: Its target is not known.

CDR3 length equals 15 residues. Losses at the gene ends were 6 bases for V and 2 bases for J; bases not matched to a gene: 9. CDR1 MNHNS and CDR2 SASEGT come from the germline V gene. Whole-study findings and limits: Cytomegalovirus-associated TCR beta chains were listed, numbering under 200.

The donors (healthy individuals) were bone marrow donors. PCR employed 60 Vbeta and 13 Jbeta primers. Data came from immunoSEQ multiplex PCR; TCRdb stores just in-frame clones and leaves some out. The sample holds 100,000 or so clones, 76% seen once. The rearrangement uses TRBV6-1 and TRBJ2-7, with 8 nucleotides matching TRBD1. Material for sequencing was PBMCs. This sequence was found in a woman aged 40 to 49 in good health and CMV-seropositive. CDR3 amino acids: CASSHGTGIPYEQYF. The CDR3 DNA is TGTGCCAGCAGCCATGGGACAGGAATCCCCTACGAGCAGTACTTC.